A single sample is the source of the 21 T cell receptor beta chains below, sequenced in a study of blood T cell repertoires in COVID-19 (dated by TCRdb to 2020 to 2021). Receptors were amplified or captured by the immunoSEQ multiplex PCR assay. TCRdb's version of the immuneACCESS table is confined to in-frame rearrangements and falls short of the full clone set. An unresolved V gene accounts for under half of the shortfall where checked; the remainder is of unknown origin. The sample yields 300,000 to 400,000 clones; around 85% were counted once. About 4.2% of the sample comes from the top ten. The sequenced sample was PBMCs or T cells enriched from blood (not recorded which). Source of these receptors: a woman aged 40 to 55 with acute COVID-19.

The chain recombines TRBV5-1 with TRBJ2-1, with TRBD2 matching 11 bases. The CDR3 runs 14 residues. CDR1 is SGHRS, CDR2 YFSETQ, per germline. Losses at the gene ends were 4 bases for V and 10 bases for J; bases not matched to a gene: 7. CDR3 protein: CASSGTSGFGEQFF. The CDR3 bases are TGCGCCAGCAGCGGGACTAGCGGTTTCGGCGAGCAGTTCTTC.

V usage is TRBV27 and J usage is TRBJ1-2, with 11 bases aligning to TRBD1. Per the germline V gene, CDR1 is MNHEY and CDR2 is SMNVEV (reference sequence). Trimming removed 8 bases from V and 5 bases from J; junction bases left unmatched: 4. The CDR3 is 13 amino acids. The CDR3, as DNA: TGTGCCAGCCGAGGGACAGGGGGGTATGGCTACACCTTC. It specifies CASRGTGGYGYTF.

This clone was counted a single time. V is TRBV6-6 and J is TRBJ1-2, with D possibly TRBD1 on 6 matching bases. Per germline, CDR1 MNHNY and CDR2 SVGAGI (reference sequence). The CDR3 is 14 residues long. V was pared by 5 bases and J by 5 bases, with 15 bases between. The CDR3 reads CASSDRTVQYGYTF. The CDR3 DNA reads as TGTGCCAGCAGTGACAGGACAGTACAGTATGGCTACACCTTC.

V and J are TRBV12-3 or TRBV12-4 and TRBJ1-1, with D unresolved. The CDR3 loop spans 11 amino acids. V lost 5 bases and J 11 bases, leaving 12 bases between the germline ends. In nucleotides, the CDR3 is TGTGCCAGCAGTCCCTCCACTAGGGCTTTCTTT. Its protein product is CASSPSTRAFF.

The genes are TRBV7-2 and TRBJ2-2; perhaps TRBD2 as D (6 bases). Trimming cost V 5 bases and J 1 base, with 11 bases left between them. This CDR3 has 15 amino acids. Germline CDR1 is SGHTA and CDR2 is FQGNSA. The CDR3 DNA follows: TGTGCCAGCAGCCCTACTAGCTGGAACACCGGGGAGCTGTTTTTT. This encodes CASSPTSWNTGELFF.

The chain's CDR3 is CASSLDLSGRDGYTF. For the CDR3, the DNA is TGTGCCAGCAGCTTAGACCTTTCTGGGAGGGATGGCTACACCTTC. V is TRBV7-9 and J is TRBJ1-2; D unresolved. CDR1 is SEHNR and CDR2 is FQNEAQ in the germline V gene (reference sequence). Trimming shortened V by 1 base and J by 6 bases, and 15 bases separated the two germline ends. The CDR3 runs to 15 residues.

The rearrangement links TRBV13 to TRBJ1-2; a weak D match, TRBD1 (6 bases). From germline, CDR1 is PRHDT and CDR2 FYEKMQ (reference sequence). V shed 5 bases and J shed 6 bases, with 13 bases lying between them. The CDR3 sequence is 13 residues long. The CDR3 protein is CASSADSGHGYTF. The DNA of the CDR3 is TGTGCCAGCAGCGCGGACAGCGGACATGGCTACACCTTC. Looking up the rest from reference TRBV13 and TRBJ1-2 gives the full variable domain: AAGVIQSPRHLIKEKRETATLKCYPIPRHDTVYWYQQGPGQDPQFLISFYEKMQSDKGSIPDRFSAQQFSDYHSELNMSSLELGDSALYFCASSADSGHGYTFGSGTRLTVV.

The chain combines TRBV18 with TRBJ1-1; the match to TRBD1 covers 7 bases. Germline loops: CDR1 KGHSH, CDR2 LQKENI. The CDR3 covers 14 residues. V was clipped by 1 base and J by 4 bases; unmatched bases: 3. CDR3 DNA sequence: TGTGCCAGCTCACCACTCGGACAGGCCACTGAAGCTTTCTTT. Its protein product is CASSPLGQATEAFF.

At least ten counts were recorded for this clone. The CDR3 coding sequence is TGCGCCAGCAGCTTGGGACAGCGTTCACCCCTCCACTTT. Protein product: CASSLGQRSPLHF. The V call is TRBV5-1, the J call TRBJ1-6, with D possibly matching TRBD1 (5 bases). Germline V gene data show CDR1 as SGHRS and CDR2 as YFSETQ. The CDR3 contains 13 residues. Trimming pared 0 bases from V and 9 bases from J, leaving 7 bases between.

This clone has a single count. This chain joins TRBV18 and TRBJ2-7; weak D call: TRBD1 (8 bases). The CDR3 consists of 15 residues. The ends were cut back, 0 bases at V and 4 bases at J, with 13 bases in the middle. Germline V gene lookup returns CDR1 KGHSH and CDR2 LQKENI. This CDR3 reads CASSPPIQGGYEQYF. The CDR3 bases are TGTGCCAGCTCACCACCGATACAGGGGGGGTACGAGCAGTACTTC.

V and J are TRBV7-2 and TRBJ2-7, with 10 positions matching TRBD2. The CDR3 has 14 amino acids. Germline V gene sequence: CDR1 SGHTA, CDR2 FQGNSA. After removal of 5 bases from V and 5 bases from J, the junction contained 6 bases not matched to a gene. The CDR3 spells CASSTLAGVNEQYF. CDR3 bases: TGTGCCAGCAGCACCCTAGCGGGAGTCAACGAGCAGTACTTC.

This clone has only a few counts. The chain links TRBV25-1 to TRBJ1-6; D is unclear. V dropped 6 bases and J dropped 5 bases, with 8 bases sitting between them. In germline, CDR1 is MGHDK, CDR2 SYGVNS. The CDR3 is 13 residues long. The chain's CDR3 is CASREGDNSPLHF. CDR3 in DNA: TGTGCCAGCAGGGAGGGAGATAATTCACCCCTCCACTTT.

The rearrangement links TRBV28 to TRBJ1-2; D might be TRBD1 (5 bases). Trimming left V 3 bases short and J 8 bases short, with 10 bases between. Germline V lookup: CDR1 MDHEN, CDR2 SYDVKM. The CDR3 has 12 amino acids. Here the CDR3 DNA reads TGTGCCAGCAGTTTTATGGGGGGAGGCTACACCTTC. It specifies CASSFMGGGYTF.

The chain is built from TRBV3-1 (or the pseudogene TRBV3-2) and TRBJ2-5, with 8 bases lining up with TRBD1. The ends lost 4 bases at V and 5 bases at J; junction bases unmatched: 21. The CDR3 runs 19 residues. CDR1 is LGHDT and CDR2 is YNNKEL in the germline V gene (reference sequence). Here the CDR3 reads CASSPRGTGQGWGRETQYF. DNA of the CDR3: TGTGCCAGCAGCCCCCGGGGGACAGGACAGGGATGGGGGAGGGAGACCCAGTACTTC.

CDR3 sequence (DNA): TGTGCCAGCACTCCGAGCCCCGGGACAGTCGTCAACAATGAGCAGTTCTTC. Its protein is CASTPSPGTVVNNEQFF. J is TRBJ2-1 and V is TRBV28; the match to TRBD1 covers 7 bases. This CDR3 is 17 amino acids long. Germline V lookup: CDR1 MDHEN, CDR2 SYDVKM. V trimming: 7 bases; J trimming: 5 bases; junction bases outside the gene matches: 17. Looking up the rest from reference TRBV28 and TRBJ2-1 gives the full variable domain: DVKVTQSSRYLVKRTGEKVFLECVQDMDHENMFWYRQDPGLGLRLIYFSYDVKMKEKGDIPEGYSVSREKKERFSLILESASTNQTSMYLCASTPSPGTVVNNEQFFGPGTRLTVL.

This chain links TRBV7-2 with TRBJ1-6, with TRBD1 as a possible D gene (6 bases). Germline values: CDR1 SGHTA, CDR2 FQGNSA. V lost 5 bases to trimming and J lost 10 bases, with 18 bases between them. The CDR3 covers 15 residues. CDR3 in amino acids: CASSPQGQIGSPLHF. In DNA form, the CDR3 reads TGTGCCAGCAGCCCGCAGGGACAAATAGGGTCACCCCTCCACTTT.

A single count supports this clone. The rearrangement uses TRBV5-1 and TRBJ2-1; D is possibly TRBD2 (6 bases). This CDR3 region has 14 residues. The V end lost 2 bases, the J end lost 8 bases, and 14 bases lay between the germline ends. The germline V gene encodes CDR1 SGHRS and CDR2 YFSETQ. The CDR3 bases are TGCGCCAGCAGCTTTGGCCTAGCGAGCGATGAGCAGTTCTTC. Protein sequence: CASSFGLASDEQFF.

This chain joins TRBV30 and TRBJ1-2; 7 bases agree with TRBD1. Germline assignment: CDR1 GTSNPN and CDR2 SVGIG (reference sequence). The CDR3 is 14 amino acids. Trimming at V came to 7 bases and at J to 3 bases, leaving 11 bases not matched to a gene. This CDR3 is CAFRDGQADYGYTF. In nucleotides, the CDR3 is TGTGCCTTCAGAGACGGACAGGCGGACTATGGCTACACCTTC.

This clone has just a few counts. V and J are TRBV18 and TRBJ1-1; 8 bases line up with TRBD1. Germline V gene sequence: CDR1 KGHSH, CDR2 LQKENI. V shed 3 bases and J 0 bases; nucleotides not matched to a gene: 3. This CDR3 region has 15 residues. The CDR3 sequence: CASSPLDRVNTEAFF. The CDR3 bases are TGTGCCAGCTCACCCCTGGACAGGGTGAACACTGAAGCTTTCTTT. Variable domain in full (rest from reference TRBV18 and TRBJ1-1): NAGVMQNPRHLVRRRGQEARLRCSPMKGHSHVYWYRQLPEEGLKFMVYLQKENIIDESGMPKERFSAEFPKEGPSILRIQQVVRGDSAAYFCASSPLDRVNTEAFFGQGTRLTVV.

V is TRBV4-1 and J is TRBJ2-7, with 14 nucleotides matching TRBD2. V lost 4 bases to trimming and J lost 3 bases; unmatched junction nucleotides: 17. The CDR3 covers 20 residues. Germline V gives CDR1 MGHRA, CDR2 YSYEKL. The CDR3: CASSPHRGTSGGEPIYEQYF. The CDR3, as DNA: TGCGCCAGCAGCCCCCATCGGGGGACTAGCGGGGGCGAACCAATCTACGAGCAGTACTTC.

CDR3 in DNA: TGTGCCAGCACCTCCGTGAAGGGAGTTAAGCACGAGCAGTACTTC. Translation gives CASTSVKGVKHEQYF. This chain links TRBV11-2 with TRBJ2-7; D perhaps matches TRBD2 (5 bases). Trimming shortened V by 7 bases and J by 5 bases, and 21 bases separated the two germline ends. This CDR3 spans 15 amino acids. The V gene's germline CDR1 is SGHAT and CDR2 FQNNGV.